This TCR beta chain was retrieved from a study of regulatory T cells. Amplification used 52 TRBV primers and 13 TRBJ primers. Using immunoSEQ multiplex PCR, the repertoire was profiled, and TCRdb retains in-frame clones only, with some absent. The sample has 17,000 or so clones; 80% to 95% are singletons. Study conclusions and caveats: Regulatory T cells showed the strongest V-J pair restriction and V/J gene skewing among patient repertoires.

To note about this clone: Its matching antigen is unknown.

At testing, patients were 2 to 39 years old, with reduced naive and increased memory T-cell proportions. Sequencing was performed on CD8+ T cells sorted from blood. The source of this sequence is a young adult with CD3G deficiency.

CDR3 protein: CASSLEGGGGALSTDTQYF. The CDR3 bases are TGTGCCAGCAGCTTAGAAGGGGGTGGCGGGGCCCTTAGCACAGATACGCAGTATTTT. The rearrangement links TRBV7-8 to TRBJ2-3, with D perhaps matching TRBD1 or TRBD2 (6 bases each). V was clipped by 1 base and J by 0 bases, with 20 bases between them. CDR1 is SGHVS, CDR2 FQNEAQ, per germline. This CDR3 has 19 residues.